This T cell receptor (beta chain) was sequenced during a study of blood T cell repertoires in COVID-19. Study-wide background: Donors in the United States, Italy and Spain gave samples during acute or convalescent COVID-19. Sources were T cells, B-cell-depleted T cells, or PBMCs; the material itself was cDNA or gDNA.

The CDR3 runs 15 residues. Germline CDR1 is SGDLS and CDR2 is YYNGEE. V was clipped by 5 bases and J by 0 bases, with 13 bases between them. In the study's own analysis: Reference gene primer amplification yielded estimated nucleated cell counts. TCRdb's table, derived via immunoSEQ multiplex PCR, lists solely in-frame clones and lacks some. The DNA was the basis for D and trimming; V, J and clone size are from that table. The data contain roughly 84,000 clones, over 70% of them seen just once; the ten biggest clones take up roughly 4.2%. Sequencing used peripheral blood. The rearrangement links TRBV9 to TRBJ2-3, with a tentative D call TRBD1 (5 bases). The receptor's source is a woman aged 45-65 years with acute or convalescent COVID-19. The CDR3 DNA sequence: TGTGCCAGCAGTGGGGCGGCAGGTAGCACAGATACGCAGTATTTT. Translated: CASSGAAGSTDTQYF.